This T cell receptor (beta chain) derives from a study of shared clonotypes between healthy human individuals. The germline V gene encodes CDR1 LNHDA and CDR2 SQIVND (reference sequence). The V end was cut by 5 bases, the J end by 1 base, with 12 bases between. The CDR3 is made up of 15 amino acids. Study-wide results and caveats: Relative to clonotypes present in all four donors, those not shared had lower generation probabilities.

The repertoire was sequenced with immunoSEQ multiplex PCR; TCRdb's copy has only in-frame clones and lacks some. Of roughly 1 million clones in the sample, roughly 75% were seen once. A remark on this clone: Its antigen is undetermined.

The source is a man younger than 35 in good health. The rearrangement links TRBV19 to TRBJ1-5; D is unclear. Sequenced: memory CD4+ T cells sorted from blood. Subset defined: CD45RA-negative fraction. In DNA, the CDR3 is TGTGCCAGTAGTCCGCTATTCAGGAGCAATCAGCCCCAGCATTTT. Translating it yields CASSPLFRSNQPQHF. Variable domain in full (rest from reference TRBV19 and TRBJ1-5): DGGITQSPKYLFRKEGQNVTLSCEQNLNHDAMYWYRQDPGQGLRLIYYSQIVNDFQKGDIAEGYSVSREKKESFPLTVTSAQKNPTAFYLCASSPLFRSNQPQHFGDGTRLSIL.